The 8 T cell receptor beta chains below all came from one sample that was sequenced in a study of Graves' ophthalmopathy and Graves' hyperthyroidism. Using RNA transcripts, the TCR beta CDR3 regions were amplified. First-round RT-PCR used HTBI primers; second-round multiplex PCR followed. TCRdb reprocessed the multiplex PCR reads with MiXCR, giving one entry per CDR3 protein. The sample has 45,000 to 60,000 distinct CDR3 sequences, under 55% seen once. The sample consisted of peripheral blood. The receptors here all came from an adult woman with Graves' ophthalmopathy.

This clonotype was detected ten times or more. The J gene is TRBJ1-6, the V gene TRBV11-2; 9 bases are shared with TRBD1. V dropped 5 bases and J dropped 10; count of bases not matched to a gene: 9. The CDR3 loop spans 15 amino acids. Germline assignment: CDR1 SGHAT and CDR2 FQNNGV. DNA for the CDR3: TGTGCCAGCAGCCTCCGGGGGGACAGGGAATCACCCCTCCACTTT. The encoded protein is CASSLRGDRESPLHF.

The CDR3 sequence is CASRSSTGELFF. Written as DNA, the CDR3 is TGTGCCAGCAGGAGTAGTACGGGGGAGCTGTTTTTT. The chain combines TRBV7-2 with TRBJ2-2; D gene uncertain. CDR3 length: 12 amino acids. With 6 bases removed from V and 8 bases from J, the gap between germline ends came to 10 bases. Germline V CDR1 and CDR2: SGHTA, FQGNSA.

This clonotype was found many times. This chain joins TRBV7-9 and TRBJ2-1; D is ambiguous. V lost 5 bases and J lost 6, with 5 bases in between. The CDR3 is made up of 11 amino acids. Per the germline V gene, CDR1 is SEHNR and CDR2 is FQNEAQ (reference sequence). The CDR3 is CASSPSNEQFF. For the CDR3, the DNA is TGTGCCAGCAGCCCCAGCAATGAGCAGTTCTTC.

This clonotype was detected many times. This chain uses TRBV9 with TRBJ2-3, with D possibly TRBD1 on 5 matching bases. V dropped 1 base and J dropped 0 bases, with 6 bases sitting between them. This CDR3 contains 14 residues. Germline V gene data show CDR1 as SGDLS and CDR2 as YYNGEE. The CDR3 sequence is CASSVRGSTDTQYF. The CDR3 region has the DNA TGTGCCAGCAGCGTAAGGGGCAGCACAGATACGCAGTATTTT.

This clonotype appeared many times. The chain recombines TRBV20-1 with TRBJ2-3, with 7 bases aligning to TRBD1. This CDR3 is 16 amino acids long. The junction had 15 bases not matched to a gene; V was cut back by 3 bases and J by 6 bases. CDR1 is DFQATT and CDR2 is SNEGSKA in the germline V gene (reference sequence). The CDR3 DNA reads as TGCAGTGCTAGCCCCGCCAACAGGGGCGCGGGTGATACGCAGTATTTT. Its protein product is CSASPANRGAGDTQYF.

This clonotype was observed at least ten times. Given a much more abundant clone one base away, this may be a read error. The chain carries TRBV12-3 or TRBV12-4 and TRBJ2-7; D may be TRBD2 (6 bases). The CDR3 sequence is 14 residues long. Trimming removed 5 bases from V and 2 bases from J, with 13 bases in between. The CDR3 sequence is CASSGIGGAYEQYF. The DNA for the CDR3 is TGTGCCAGCAGTGGGATTGGAGGGGCCTACGAGCAGTACTTC.

This clonotype qualifies as medium-sized (0.01 to 0.1%). This sequence joins TRBV10-3 and TRBJ2-7; D uncertain. CDR1 and CDR2 from the germline V gene are ENHRY and SYGVKD. This CDR3 comprises 13 residues. Trimming left V 4 bases short and J 5 bases short, with 12 bases between. CDR3 nucleotide sequence: TGTGCCATCAGTGGAGTGGAGAAAGACGAGCAGTACTTC. Translated, it gives CAISGVEKDEQYF.

Details on this clonotype: The junction departs from the called germline gene at one end, perhaps through a read error. This sequence joins TRBV19 and TRBJ2-2, with D possibly being TRBD1 (6 bases). The CDR3 spans 14 residues. CDR1 is LNHDA, CDR2 SQIVND, per germline (reference sequence). The CDR3 sequence: CAGRTDANIGELFF. CDR3 in DNA: TGTGCCGGTCGGACAGACGCGAACATCGGGGAGCTGTTTTTT. Full variable domain (remainder filled in from reference TRBV19 and TRBJ2-2): DGGITQSPKYLFRKEGQNVTLSCEQNLNHDAMYWYRQDPGQGLRLIYYSQIVNDFQKGDIAEGYSVSREKKESFPLTVTSAQKNPTAFYLCAGRTDANIGELFFGEGSRLTVL.